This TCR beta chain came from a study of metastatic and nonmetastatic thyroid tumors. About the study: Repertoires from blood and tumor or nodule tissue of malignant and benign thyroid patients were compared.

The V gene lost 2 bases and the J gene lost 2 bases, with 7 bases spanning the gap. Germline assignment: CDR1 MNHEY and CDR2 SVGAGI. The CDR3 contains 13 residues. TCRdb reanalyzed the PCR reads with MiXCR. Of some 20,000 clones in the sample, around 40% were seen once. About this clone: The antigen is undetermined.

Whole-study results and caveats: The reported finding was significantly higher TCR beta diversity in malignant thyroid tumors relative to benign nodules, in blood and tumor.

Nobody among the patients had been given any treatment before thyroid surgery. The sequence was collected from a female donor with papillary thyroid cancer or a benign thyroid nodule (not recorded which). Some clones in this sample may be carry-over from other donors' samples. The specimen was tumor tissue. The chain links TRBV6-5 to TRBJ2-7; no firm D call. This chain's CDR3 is CASSYGRAYEQYF. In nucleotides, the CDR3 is TGTGCCAGCAGTTACGGCCGAGCCTACGAGCAGTACTTC.